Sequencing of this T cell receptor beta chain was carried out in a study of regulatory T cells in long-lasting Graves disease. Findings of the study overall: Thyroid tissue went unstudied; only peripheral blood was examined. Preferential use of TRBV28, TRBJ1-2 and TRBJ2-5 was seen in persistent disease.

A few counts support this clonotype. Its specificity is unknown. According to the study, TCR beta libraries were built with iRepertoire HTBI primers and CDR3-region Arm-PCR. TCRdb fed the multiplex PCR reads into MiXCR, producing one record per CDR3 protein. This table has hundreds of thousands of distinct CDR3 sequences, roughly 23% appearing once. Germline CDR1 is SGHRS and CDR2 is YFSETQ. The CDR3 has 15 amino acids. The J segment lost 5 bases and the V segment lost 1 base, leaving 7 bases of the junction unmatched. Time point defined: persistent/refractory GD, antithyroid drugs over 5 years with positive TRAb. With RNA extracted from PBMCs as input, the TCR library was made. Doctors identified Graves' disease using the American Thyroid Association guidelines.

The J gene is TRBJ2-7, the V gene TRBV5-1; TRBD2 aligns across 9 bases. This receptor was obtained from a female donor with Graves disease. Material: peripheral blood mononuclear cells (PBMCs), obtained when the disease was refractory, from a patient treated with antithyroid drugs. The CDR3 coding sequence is TGCGCCAGCAGCTTGCGACCGGGACTAGCAGACGAGCAGTACTTC. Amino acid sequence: CASSLRPGLADEQYF.